This T cell receptor beta chain was sequenced in a study of T cells after posttransplantation cyclophosphamide. Study-wide findings and caveats: Skin or GI-infiltrating T cells shared few TRB sequences with blood.

With regard to this clone: Its matching antigen is unknown.

Produced via immunoSEQ multiplex PCR; TCRdb's table is partial and in-frame only. The repertoire holds under 25,000 clones, 74% seen once, with 27% in the top ten. A marrow graft followed busulfan-fludarabine conditioning, with cyclophosphamide on days +3 and +4. This specimen was PBMCs, taken after an allogeneic stem cell transplant with post-transplant cyclophosphamide. This clonotype originated in a male patient aged 25-45 years who received an allogeneic stem cell transplant from a related donor, was CMV-positive, and had acute GVHD only. Among the T cells, some may be from the graft donor.

CDR3 protein: CASSVDRDRAVYEQYF. CDR3 sequence (DNA): TGTGCCAGCAGCGTAGACCGGGACAGGGCGGTTTACGAGCAGTACTTC. The chain employs TRBV9 and TRBJ2-7, with 9 positions matching TRBD1. Germline V lookup: CDR1 SGDLS, CDR2 YYNGEE. Trimming at V came to 0 bases and at J to 4 bases, leaving 8 bases not matched to a gene. The CDR3 length is 16 residues.